A single sample gave rise to the 2 T cell receptor beta chains below, sequenced in a study of T-cell reconstitution after alpha-beta-depleted transplantation in children. Unique molecular identifiers were built into the TCRbeta library. TCRdb ran MiXCR on the PCR reads and lists one entry per CDR3 protein. The sample contains about 230,000 distinct CDR3 sequences, around 9.6% of which appear only once. This material consisted of PBMCs from the stem cell graft donor, taken from the stem cell graft. These TCRs come from a human donor who donated a stem cell graft to a child with acute lymphoblastic leukemia.

This clonotype has a handful of counts. The chain couples TRBV27 to TRBJ2-7, with 15 bases aligning to TRBD2. CDR3 length: 16 residues. Germline CDR1 is MNHEY and CDR2 is SMNVEV (reference sequence). V was clipped by 4 bases and J by 2 bases; unmatched bases: 3. DNA of the CDR3: TGTGCCAGCAGTTCCTGGACTAGCGGGGGGGCCTACGAGCAGTACTTC. It translates to CASSSWTSGGAYEQYF.

V usage is TRBV6-1 and J usage is TRBJ2-7; D is uncertain. The CDR3 runs 15 residues. The ends were cut back, 6 bases at V and 7 bases at J, with 22 bases in the middle. CDR1 is MNHNS, CDR2 SASEGT, per germline. CDR3 sequence (DNA): TGTGCCAGCAGCAACAGCCTCAGTTCCCGTGGTGAGCAGTACTTC. Translation gives CASSNSLSSRGEQYF.